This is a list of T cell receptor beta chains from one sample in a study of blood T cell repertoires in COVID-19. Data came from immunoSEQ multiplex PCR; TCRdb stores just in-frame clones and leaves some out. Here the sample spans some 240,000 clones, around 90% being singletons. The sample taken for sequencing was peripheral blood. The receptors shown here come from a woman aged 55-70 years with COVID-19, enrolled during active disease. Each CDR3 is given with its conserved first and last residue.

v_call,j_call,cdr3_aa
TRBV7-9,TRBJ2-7,CASSPVTGALYEQYF
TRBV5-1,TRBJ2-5,CASSPPRASGLQETQYF
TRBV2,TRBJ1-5,CASTGQDNQPQHF
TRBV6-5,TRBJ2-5,CASSYLGTYQETQYF
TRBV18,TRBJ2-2,CASSPNGNTGELFF
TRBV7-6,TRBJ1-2,CASSSPKQGQGPSYGYTF
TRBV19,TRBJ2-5,CASSMDRAQETQYF
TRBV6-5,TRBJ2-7,CASSPQGFAYEQYF
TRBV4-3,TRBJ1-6,CASSQLGRGNSPLHF
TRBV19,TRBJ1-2,CASSDSYGYTF
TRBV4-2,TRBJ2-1,CASSRDGTGNNEQFF
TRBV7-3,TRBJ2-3,CASSSGLSSDTQYF
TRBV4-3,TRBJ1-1,CASSQDLWREKGEAFF
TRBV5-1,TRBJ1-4,CASSQSLGQGALLVSEKLFF
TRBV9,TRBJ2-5,CASSVGPQGKETQYF
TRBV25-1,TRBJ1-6,CASRKTGQYNSPLHF
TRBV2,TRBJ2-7,CASSGLAVTYEQYF